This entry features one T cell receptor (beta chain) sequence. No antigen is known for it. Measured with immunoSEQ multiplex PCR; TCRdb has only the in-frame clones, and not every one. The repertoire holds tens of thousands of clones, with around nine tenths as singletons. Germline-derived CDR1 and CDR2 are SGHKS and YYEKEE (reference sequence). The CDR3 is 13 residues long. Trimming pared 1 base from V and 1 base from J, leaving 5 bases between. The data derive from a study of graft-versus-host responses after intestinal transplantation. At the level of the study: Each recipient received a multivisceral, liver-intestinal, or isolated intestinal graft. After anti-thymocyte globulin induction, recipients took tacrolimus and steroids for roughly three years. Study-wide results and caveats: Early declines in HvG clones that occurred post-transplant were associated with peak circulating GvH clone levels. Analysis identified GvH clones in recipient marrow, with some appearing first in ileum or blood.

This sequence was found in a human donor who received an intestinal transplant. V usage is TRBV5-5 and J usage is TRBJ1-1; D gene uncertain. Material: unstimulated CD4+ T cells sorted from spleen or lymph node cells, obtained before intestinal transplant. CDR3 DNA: TGTGCCAGCAGCTTGACGTCGAACACTGAAGCTTTCTTT. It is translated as CASSLTSNTEAFF.